The present TCR beta chain was sequenced within a study of T cell changes during pregnancy in multiple sclerosis (dated 2019 in TCRdb). Study-level background: The study examined how the T cell repertoire changed over the course of pregnancy in women with multiple sclerosis.

CDR1 and CDR2 are drawn from the germline V gene: SGHDT, YYEEEE. Trimming takes 4 bases off V and 5 bases off J; junction bases not matched to a gene: 8. CDR3 length: 16 amino acids, cysteine to phenylalanine. Of all the DNA, just the CDR3 is kept, 48 bases in frame from base 1. In regard to this clone: It has no known antigen specificity. There are no base qualities to consult, and no much larger clone falls within one base.

The method behind the library was the immunoSEQ multiplex PCR assay. In TCRdb, the immuneACCESS table is reduced to in-frame sequences with V and J assigned. These tables do not hold every clone; where another copy was compared, an unresolved V gene accounts for under half, and the others remain unexplained. Within this sample are around 12,000 clones, with approximately 89% of them counted one time only. The ten largest clonotypes hold approximately 7.7% of the sample. Sample: CD8+ T cells from peripheral blood mononuclear cells, taken in the second trimester of pregnancy. The V and J genes are TRBV5-6 and TRBJ2-2; a stretch of 10 junction bases matches TRBD2. This TCR was sampled from a female donor in good health, enrolled as a control in a pregnancy study. The DNA sequence is TGTGCCAGCAGCCCCGCTAGCGGGAGTTGGACCGGGGAGCTGTTTTTT. Protein translation: CASSPASGSWTGELFF.